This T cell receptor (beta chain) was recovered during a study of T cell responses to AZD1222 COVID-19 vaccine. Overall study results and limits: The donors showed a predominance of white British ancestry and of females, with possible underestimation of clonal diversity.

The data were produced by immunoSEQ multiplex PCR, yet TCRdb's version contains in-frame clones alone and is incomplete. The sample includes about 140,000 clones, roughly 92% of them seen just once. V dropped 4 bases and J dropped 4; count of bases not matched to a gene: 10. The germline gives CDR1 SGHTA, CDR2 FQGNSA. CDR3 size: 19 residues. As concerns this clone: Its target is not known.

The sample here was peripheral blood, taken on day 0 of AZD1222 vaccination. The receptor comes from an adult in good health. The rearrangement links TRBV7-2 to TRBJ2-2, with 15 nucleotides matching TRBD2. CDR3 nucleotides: TGTGCCAGCAGCTCTGGACTAGCGGGAGGGCCAGGGTCCACCGGGGAGCTGTTTTTT. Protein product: CASSSGLAGGPGSTGELFF.